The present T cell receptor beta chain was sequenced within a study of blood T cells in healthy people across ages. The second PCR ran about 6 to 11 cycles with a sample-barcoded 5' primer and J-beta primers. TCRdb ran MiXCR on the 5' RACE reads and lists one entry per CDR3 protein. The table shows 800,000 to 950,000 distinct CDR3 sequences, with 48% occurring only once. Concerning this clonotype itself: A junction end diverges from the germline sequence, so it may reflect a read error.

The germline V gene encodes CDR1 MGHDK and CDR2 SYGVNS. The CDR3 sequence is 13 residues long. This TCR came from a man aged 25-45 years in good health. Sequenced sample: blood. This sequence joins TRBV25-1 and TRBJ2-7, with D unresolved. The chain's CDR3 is CAGSSRASYEQYF. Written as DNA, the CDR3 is TGTGCCGGCAGTTCCCGGGCCTCCTACGAGCAGTACTTC.